There are a few counts of the clone carrying this T cell receptor beta chain. The antigen remains unidentified. This entry comes from a study of Ad26.COV2.S vaccination and SARS-CoV-2 variants. Study at large: Donor joined the COV1001 Ad26.COV2.S trial arm. Donor got 5x10^10 or 1x10^11 viral particles of Ad26.COV2.S. General study results and limits: Total T cell responses may have been underestimated by the TCR breadth and depth analyses.

As for treatment: some 20 received Ad26.COV2.S at low or high dose, single or two shots; 5 received placebo; per-sample allocation not given. It was on day 63 after the first vaccine or placebo injection that samples were taken. This Boston cohort included adults aged 18-55 years. Profiled with immunoSEQ multiplex PCR; TCRdb holds only in-frame clones, not every one. The sample lists hundreds of thousands of clones, around 89% occurring once. The origin of this receptor is a person between 18 and 65 years old who received the Ad26.COV2.S COVID-19 vaccine or a placebo. The specimen was peripheral blood, collected in a trial of Ad26.COV2.S vaccine versus placebo.

CDR3 in DNA: TGTGCCAGCAGCTTAGCAGGGTTGATAACCGGGGAGCTGTTTTTT. Translating it yields CASSLAGLITGELFF. The chain links TRBV7-9 to TRBJ2-2; D remains ambiguous. The CDR3 spans 15 residues. Germline V gives CDR1 SEHNR, CDR2 FQNEAQ (reference sequence). Trimming stripped 0 bases from V and 5 bases from J, with 10 bases between.